Listed here are 6 T cell receptor beta chains from one sample, sequenced in a study of OX40 agonist ivuxolimab in advanced cancers. TCRdb's table, derived via immunoSEQ multiplex PCR, lists solely in-frame clones and lacks some. The sample has about 64,000 clones; 85% to 95% are singletons. The specimen was CD4+ or CD8+ T cells sorted from blood, collected in a trial of the OX40 agonist ivuxolimab. These receptors all stem from an adult with an advanced solid tumor such as melanoma, head and neck, liver or kidney cancer.

The gene calls are TRBV5-1 and TRBJ2-7, with D perhaps TRBD1 (5 bases). V lost 4 bases to trimming and J lost 6 bases, with 14 bases between them. Per the germline V gene, CDR1 is SGHRS and CDR2 is YFSETQ. CDR3 length: 13 residues. The chain's CDR3 is CASSQPGMFEQYF. The CDR3 DNA sequence: TGCGCCAGCAGCCAGCCAGGGATGTTCGAGCAGTACTTC. The variable domain in full, completed from reference TRBV5-1 and TRBJ2-7, reads KAGVTQTPRYLIKTRGQQVTLSCSPISGHRSVSWYQQTPGQGLQFLFEYFSETQRNKGNFPGRFSGRQFSNSRSEMNVSTLELGDSALYLCASSQPGMFEQYFGPGTRLTVT.

The rearrangement uses TRBV9 and TRBJ1-2; D uncertain. Germline lookup yields CDR1 SGDLS and CDR2 YYNGEE. The V end was cut by 1 base, the J end by 6 bases, with 19 bases between. This CDR3 spans 16 amino acids. The CDR3 sequence: CASSVNWRPSGHGYTF. The DNA for the CDR3 is TGTGCCAGCAGCGTAAATTGGCGGCCATCTGGGCATGGCTACACCTTC.

This chain joins TRBV2 and TRBJ1-2; D ambiguous. Germline CDR1 is SNHLY and CDR2 is FYNNEI. This CDR3 region has 14 residues. Trimming stripped 6 bases from V and 5 bases from J, with 16 bases between. The CDR3 is CASSPTQDYYGYTF. DNA of the CDR3: TGTGCCAGCAGCCCTACCCAGGATTATTATGGCTACACCTTC.

V and J are TRBV27 and TRBJ1-3; D remains unclear. CDR1 is MNHEY and CDR2 is SMNVEV in the germline V gene (reference sequence). The ends were cut back, 5 bases at V and 3 bases at J, with 20 bases in the middle. This CDR3 has 17 residues. CDR3 amino acids: CASSPLSRAPGGNTIYF. CDR3 DNA sequence: TGTGCCAGCAGTCCACTCTCAAGGGCCCCGGGTGGAAACACCATATATTTT.

The chain employs TRBV30 and TRBJ2-1; possible D gene TRBD2, 5 bases. The CDR3 has 13 amino acids. CDR1 and CDR2 (germline): GTSNPN, SVGIG (reference sequence). The V end lost 0 bases, the J end lost 4 bases, and 7 bases lay between the germline ends. The CDR3 bases are TGTGCCTGGAGTGTGGGAGATTACAATGAGCAGTTCTTC. Translated: CAWSVGDYNEQFF. The whole variable domain, filled in from reference TRBV30 and TRBJ2-1, reads SQTIHQWPATLVQPVGSPLSLECTVEGTSNPNLYWYRQAAGRGLQLLFYSVGIGQISSEVPQNLSASRPQDRQFILSSKKLLLSDSGFYLCAWSVGDYNEQFFGPGTRLTVL.

The genes are TRBV7-8 and TRBJ2-7, with a weak D call TRBD1 (6 bases). The length of the CDR3 is 13 residues. The V end was cut by 6 bases, the J end by 2 bases, with 11 bases between. Germline CDR1 reads SGHVS; CDR2 reads FQNEAQ. The CDR3 loop is CASRSGAAYEQYF. CDR3 coding DNA: TGTGCCAGCAGGTCAGGGGCCGCCTACGAGCAGTACTTC.